This T cell receptor (beta chain) was recovered during a study of cytomegalovirus exposure and HLA in healthy donors. Researchers ran the PCR with 60 Vbeta and 13 Jbeta primers. Profiled with immunoSEQ multiplex PCR; TCRdb holds only in-frame clones, not every one. The sample consists of some 170,000 clones, more than 80% of them appearing once. As for this clone: Its target is unknown.

Trimming cost V 5 bases and J 4 bases, with 17 bases left between them. The CDR3 sequence is 15 residues long. Germline V lookup: CDR1 SEHNR, CDR2 FQNEAQ (reference sequence). Study conclusions and caveats: Accounts indicate the classifier identified cytomegalovirus status with strong specificity and sensitivity. In a later analysis, HLA-associated TCR beta chains were more clonally expanded than equally common others. In a later analysis, an Asian-associated ancestry cluster reportedly showed fewer N-insertions than the roughly 650-donor mean. CMV serostatus was the sole immune exposure information available.

Sequencing was carried out using PBMCs. The chain links TRBV7-9 to TRBJ1-1; no clear D. The receptor was derived from a woman between 18 and 29 years old in good health and CMV-seronegative. The CDR3 loop reads CASSLDWGVSTEAFF. CDR3 in DNA: TGTGCCAGCAGCCTCGATTGGGGAGTTTCCACTGAAGCTTTCTTT. Drawing the rest from reference TRBV7-9 and TRBJ1-1, the complete variable domain is DTGVSQNPRHKITKRGQNVTFRCDPISEHNRLYWYRQTLGQGPEFLTYFQNEAQLEKSRLLSDRFSAERPKGSFSTLEIQRTEQGDSAMYLCASSLDWGVSTEAFFGQGTRLTVV.